What follows are 10 T cell receptor beta chains derived from one specimen sequenced in a study of cytomegalovirus exposure and HLA in healthy donors. Here immunoSEQ multiplex PCR was the method, and the copy in TCRdb shows in-frame clones only, minus some. Of about 270,000 clones in the sample, 80% to 90% were seen once. The specimen sequenced was PBMCs. The receptor source for this set is a woman aged 18-29 years in good health and CMV-seronegative.

This clone was picked up one time. The chain has TRBV7-2 and TRBJ2-6; no clear D. Trimming pared 3 bases from V and 3 bases from J, leaving 12 bases between. From germline, CDR1 is SGHTA and CDR2 FQGNSA. The CDR3 contains 16 residues. The CDR3 loop is CASSLLGGFGANVLTF. DNA for the CDR3: TGTGCCAGCAGCTTGTTAGGCGGCTTTGGGGCCAACGTCCTGACTTTC.

The rearrangement links TRBV10-3 to TRBJ1-4, with 10 bases identical to TRBD1. This CDR3 spans 16 amino acids. V lost 10 bases and J lost 5; bases outside the gene matches: 13. Germline CDR1 ENHRY, CDR2 SYGVKD. CDR3 coding DNA: TGTGCCACCGCCCCTTCCGGGGGACAGGGGAATGAAAAACTGTTTTTT. It codes for CATAPSGGQGNEKLFF.

This clone has more than one count but fewer than ten. J is TRBJ1-6 and V is TRBV5-4; 7 positions agree with TRBD1. The germline V gene encodes CDR1 SGHNT and CDR2 YYREEE (reference sequence). Unmatched junction bases numbered 7, after V lost 3 bases and J lost 10 bases. The CDR3 has 14 residues. The CDR3 DNA follows: TGTGCCAGCAGCTCCCGGGACAGAGCCTCACCCCTCCACTTT. Protein sequence: CASSSRDRASPLHF.

V usage is TRBV7-6 and J usage is TRBJ1-2; D possibly corresponds to TRBD1 (5 bases). The CDR3 covers 12 residues. CDR1 SGHVS and CDR2 FNYEAQ come from the germline V gene. The germline V and J ends were trimmed by 5 bases and 7 bases, with 11 bases remaining between them. The CDR3, as DNA: TGTGCCAGCAGCAACCTGGGGGGTGGCTACACCTTC. Its translation is CASSNLGGGYTF.

This rearrangement joins TRBV7-9 to TRBJ2-3, with D uncertain. Trimming took off 5 bases at V and 0 bases at J, with 9 bases between the two ends. CDR3 length: 14 residues. Germline-derived CDR1 and CDR2 are SEHNR and FQNEAQ (reference sequence). This chain's CDR3 is CASSVGSSTDTQYF. Written as DNA, the CDR3 is TGTGCCAGCAGCGTGGGCTCTAGCACAGATACGCAGTATTTT. The full variable domain, with the rest looked up from reference TRBV7-9 and TRBJ2-3, is DTGVSQNPRHKITKRGQNVTFRCDPISEHNRLYWYRQTLGQGPEFLTYFQNEAQLEKSRLLSDRFSAERPKGSFSTLEIQRTEQGDSAMYLCASSVGSSTDTQYFGPGTRLTVL.

J is TRBJ2-7 and V is TRBV23-1, with TRBD2 as a possible D gene (6 bases). TRBV23-1 is known as an ORF, though its function is uncertain. Trimming cost V 4 bases and J 4 bases, with 8 bases left between them. The CDR3 spans 12 residues. Here the CDR3 DNA reads TGCGCCAGCAGTCCCGGGGGTTACGAGCAGTACTTC. Protein: CASSPGGYEQYF.

This clone was recorded a few times. This chain links TRBV11-1 with TRBJ2-7; D perhaps matches TRBD2 (5 bases). With 1 base removed from V and 6 bases from J, the gap between germline ends came to 10 bases. The germline V gene has CDR1 SGHAT and CDR2 FQDESV (reference sequence). This CDR3 is built from 13 residues. The CDR3 DNA sequence: TGTGCCAGCAGCTTAGTAACGGGGTTCGAGCAGTACTTC. This sequence encodes CASSLVTGFEQYF.

The chain joins TRBV18 to TRBJ2-7; tentative D call: TRBD2 (7 bases). Germline CDR1 KGHSH, CDR2 LQKENI. This CDR3 is 17 amino acids long. Trimming removed 0 bases at V and 7 bases at J, with 22 bases between. CDR3 bases: TGTGCCAGCTCACCACCTAGGGGGGGAGACAGCTTGGGGGAGCAGTACTTC. Its protein product is CASSPPRGGDSLGEQYF.

This sequence joins TRBV5-1 and TRBJ1-6, with D possibly being TRBD1 (5 bases). This CDR3 comprises 15 residues. In germline, CDR1 is SGHRS, CDR2 YFSETQ. V gave up 0 bases and J gave up 7 bases, with 11 bases separating them. The CDR3 nucleotides read TGCGCCAGCAGCTTGGAGTCAGGGAGGAATTCACCCCTCCACTTT. It is translated as CASSLESGRNSPLHF.

V and J are TRBV29-1 and TRBJ2-7; 9 nucleotides match TRBD1. Germline loops: CDR1 SQVTM, CDR2 ANQGSEA. After removal of 5 bases from V and 3 bases from J, the junction contained 5 bases not matched to a gene. The CDR3 runs 13 residues. CDR3 DNA sequence: TGCAGCGTTAAGGGACAGGGCTTCTACGAGCAGTACTTC. Amino acid sequence: CSVKGQGFYEQYF.